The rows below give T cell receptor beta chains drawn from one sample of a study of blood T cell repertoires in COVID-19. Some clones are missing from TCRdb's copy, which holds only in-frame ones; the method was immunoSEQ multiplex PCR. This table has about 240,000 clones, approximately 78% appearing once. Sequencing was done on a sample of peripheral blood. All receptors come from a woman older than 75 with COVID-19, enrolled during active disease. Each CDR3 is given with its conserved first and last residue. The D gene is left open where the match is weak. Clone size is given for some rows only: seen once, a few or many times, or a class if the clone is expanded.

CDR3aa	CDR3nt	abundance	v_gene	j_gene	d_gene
CASSLVVAGGAGEQYF	TGTGCCAGCAGCTTAGTTGTGGCAGGGGGCGCGGGAGAGCAGTACTTC	.	TRBV11-2	TRBJ2-7	TRBD1
CASSLDSKFNYGYTF	TGCGCCAGCAGCTTGGACAGTAAATTTAACTATGGCTACACCTTC	.	TRBV5-1	TRBJ1-2	.
CASSRGLAGTWYEQYF	TGCGCCAGCAGCCGAGGACTAGCGGGAACTTGGTACGAGCAGTACTTC	.	TRBV4-1	TRBJ2-7	TRBD2
CASSGLGTPRDYEQYF	TGTGCCAGCAGTGGGCTTGGGACACCCAGAGATTACGAGCAGTACTTC	.	TRBV25-1	TRBJ2-7	.
CASSPRGQGFRETQYF	TGTGCCAGCAGCCCGCGGGGACAGGGGTTTCGAGAGACCCAGTACTTC	.	TRBV7-9	TRBJ2-5	TRBD1
CSVGGQNQPQHF	TGCAGCGTTGGCGGACAGAATCAGCCCCAGCATTTT	.	TRBV29-1	TRBJ1-5	.
CASSYNPSGRFYEQYF	TGTGCCAGCAGTTATAATCCTAGCGGGAGATTCTACGAGCAGTACTTC	.	TRBV6-2/TRBV6-3	TRBJ2-7	TRBD2
CASRRPLAGANVLTF	TGTGCCAGCAGACGACCACTAGCTGGGGCCAACGTCCTGACTTTC	.	TRBV6-5	TRBJ2-6	.
CASSLWGPGSGNTIYF	TGTGCCAGCAGTTTATGGGGGCCCGGGTCTGGAAACACCATATATTTT	.	TRBV28	TRBJ1-3	.
CASTRLAGRYRTDTQYF	TGCGCCAGCACGCGACTAGCGGGGAGATACCGCACAGATACGCAGTATTTT	.	TRBV10-2	TRBJ2-3	TRBD2
CASSPLRGQVNTEAFF	TGTGCCAGCTCACCACTCAGGGGACAGGTGAACACTGAAGCTTTCTTT	.	TRBV18	TRBJ1-1	TRBD1
CASSGGGTGNYEQYF	TGTGCCAGCAGCGGAGGGGGGACAGGGAATTACGAGCAGTACTTC	.	TRBV7-2	TRBJ2-7	TRBD1
CASRRQGGETQYF	TGTGCCAGCAGGAGACAGGGTGGAGAGACCCAGTACTTC	.	TRBV27	TRBJ2-5	TRBD1
CASQGQSGTEAFF	TGTGCCAGCCAGGGACAAAGTGGCACTGAAGCTTTCTTT	few	TRBV2	TRBJ1-1	.
CASSPTGNSNQPQHF	TGTGCCAGCTCACCCACAGGTAATAGCAATCAGCCCCAGCATTTT	.	TRBV18	TRBJ1-5	.
CASSSTTGGPQYF	TGTGCCAGCAGTTCCACCACAGGGGGCCCCCAGTACTTC	few	TRBV6-5	TRBJ2-4	TRBD1
CASSQEISGSYNEQFF	TGTGCCAGCAGCCAAGAAATCAGCGGCTCCTACAATGAGCAGTTCTTC	.	TRBV4-2	TRBJ2-1	.